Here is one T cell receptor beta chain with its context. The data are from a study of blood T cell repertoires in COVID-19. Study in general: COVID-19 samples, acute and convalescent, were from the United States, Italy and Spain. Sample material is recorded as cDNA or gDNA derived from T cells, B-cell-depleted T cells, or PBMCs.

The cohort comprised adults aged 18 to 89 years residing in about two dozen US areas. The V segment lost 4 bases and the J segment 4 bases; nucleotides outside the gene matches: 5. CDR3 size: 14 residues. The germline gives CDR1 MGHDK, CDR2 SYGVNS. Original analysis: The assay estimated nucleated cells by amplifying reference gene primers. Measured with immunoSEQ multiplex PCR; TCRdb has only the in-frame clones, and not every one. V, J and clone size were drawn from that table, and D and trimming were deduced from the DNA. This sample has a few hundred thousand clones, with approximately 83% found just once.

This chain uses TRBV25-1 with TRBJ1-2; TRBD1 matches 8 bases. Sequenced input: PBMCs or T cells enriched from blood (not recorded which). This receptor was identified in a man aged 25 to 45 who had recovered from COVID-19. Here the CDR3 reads CASSGGQELYGYTF. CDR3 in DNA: TGTGCCAGCAGTGGGGGACAGGAACTCTATGGCTACACCTTC.